This is a list of T cell receptor beta chains from one sample in a study of technical replicates of blood from a handful of donors. Method: immunoSEQ multiplex PCR; TCRdb's copy keeps in-frame clones and lacks some. The table has under 65,000 clones, 90% to 97% seen once. Sequencing was carried out using T cells isolated from PBMCs. The receptors originated from a human donor in good health. Each CDR3 is given with its conserved first and last residue. The order of the fields is clone size, J gene, D gene, V gene, CDR3 length, CDR3 DNA, CDR3 protein. D genes are given only for firm matches. Part of the rows lack a size; the others show once, few, many or a class for expanded clones.

abundance: .; j_gene: TRBJ2-1; d_gene: .; v_gene: TRBV25-1; len: 13; CDR3nt: TGTGCCAGCAGTGAATTGGGCCCTAATGAGCAGTTCTTC; CDR3aa: CASSELGPNEQFF
abundance: once; j_gene: TRBJ2-1; d_gene: TRBD2; v_gene: TRBV6-1; len: 14; CDR3nt: TGTGCCAGCGGAAGGACTAGCCCCTACAATGAGCAGTTCTTC; CDR3aa: CASGRTSPYNEQFF
abundance: .; j_gene: TRBJ1-5; d_gene: .; v_gene: TRBV5-6; len: 17; CDR3nt: TGTGCCAGCATGCTATCCTTGGGAGGGTATAGCAATCAGCCCCAGCATTTT; CDR3aa: CASMLSLGGYSNQPQHF
abundance: .; j_gene: TRBJ2-7; d_gene: .; v_gene: TRBV6-5; len: 14; CDR3nt: TGTGCCAGCAGTTTTGGAACAGGAGACTACGAGCAGTACTTC; CDR3aa: CASSFGTGDYEQYF
abundance: .; j_gene: TRBJ2-7; d_gene: .; v_gene: TRBV27; len: 13; CDR3nt: TGTGCCAGCAGTGCGCTCGACTCCTACGAGCAGTACTTC; CDR3aa: CASSALDSYEQYF
abundance: .; j_gene: TRBJ2-7; d_gene: .; v_gene: TRBV19; len: 11; CDR3nt: TGTGCCAGTCGGGACTCCATGGAGCAGTACTTC; CDR3aa: CASRDSMEQYF
abundance: .; j_gene: TRBJ2-3; d_gene: .; v_gene: TRBV18; len: 14; CDR3nt: TGTGCCAGCTCACTTTTTACAGGGACAGATACGCAGTATTTT; CDR3aa: CASSLFTGTDTQYF
abundance: .; j_gene: TRBJ2-6; d_gene: TRBD1; v_gene: TRBV10-3; len: 15; CDR3nt: TGTGCCATCAGTGAGCAGGGGGCTGGGGCCAACGTCCTGACTTTC; CDR3aa: CAISEQGAGANVLTF
abundance: .; j_gene: TRBJ2-3; d_gene: .; v_gene: TRBV27; len: 15; CDR3nt: TGTGCCAGCAGTTCCGCTTGGGAGCGAACAGATACGCAGTATTTT; CDR3aa: CASSSAWERTDTQYF
abundance: .; j_gene: TRBJ2-7; d_gene: TRBD1; v_gene: TRBV11-2; len: 11; CDR3nt: TGTGCCAGCAGCCTCGGACAGGGTCCGTACTTC; CDR3aa: CASSLGQGPYF
abundance: .; j_gene: TRBJ2-7; d_gene: TRBD2; v_gene: TRBV7-8; len: 14; CDR3nt: TGTGCCAGCACCATACTAGCGGGGTACTACGAGCAGTACTTC; CDR3aa: CASTILAGYYEQYF
abundance: .; j_gene: TRBJ1-2; d_gene: TRBD1; v_gene: TRBV6-5; len: 12; CDR3nt: TGTGCCAGCAGGGGACAGACCTATGGCTACACCTTC; CDR3aa: CASRGQTYGYTF
abundance: .; j_gene: TRBJ1-1; d_gene: .; v_gene: TRBV6-5; len: 14; CDR3nt: TGTGCCAGCAGGGCAGGAACTGGAACCACTGAAGCTTTCTTT; CDR3aa: CASRAGTGTTEAFF
abundance: .; j_gene: TRBJ1-1; d_gene: .; v_gene: TRBV14; len: 14; CDR3nt: TGTGCCAGCAGCCAACAGGGGATGGGAACTGAAGCTTTCTTT; CDR3aa: CASSQQGMGTEAFF
abundance: .; j_gene: TRBJ2-7; d_gene: TRBD2; v_gene: TRBV4-3; len: 15; CDR3nt: TGCGCCAGCAGCCGCCAACTAGCGGGGGACTACGAGCAGTACTTC; CDR3aa: CASSRQLAGDYEQYF
abundance: .; j_gene: TRBJ1-2; d_gene: TRBD1; v_gene: TRBV9; len: 16; CDR3nt: TGTGCCAGCAGCGTAGATGCGAGGACAGGAGCCTATGGCTACACCTTC; CDR3aa: CASSVDARTGAYGYTF
abundance: .; j_gene: TRBJ1-2; d_gene: TRBD1; v_gene: TRBV6-5; len: 13; CDR3nt: TGTGCCAGCAGGGTGAACAGGGGCTATGGCTACACCTTC; CDR3aa: CASRVNRGYGYTF
abundance: .; j_gene: TRBJ1-2; d_gene: .; v_gene: TRBV9; len: 13; CDR3nt: TGTGCCAGCAGCGTCATTCAGGGGAATGGCTACACCTTC; CDR3aa: CASSVIQGNGYTF
abundance: .; j_gene: TRBJ1-2; d_gene: .; v_gene: TRBV5-6; len: 12; CDR3nt: TGTGCCAGCAGCACCGGGACAAGGGGCTACACCTTC; CDR3aa: CASSTGTRGYTF
abundance: .; j_gene: TRBJ1-1; d_gene: .; v_gene: TRBV6-4; len: 12; CDR3nt: TGTGCCAGCAGTGACGGCCGAAGAGAAGCTTTCTTT; CDR3aa: CASSDGRREAFF
abundance: .; j_gene: TRBJ2-1; d_gene: .; v_gene: TRBV18; len: 14; CDR3nt: TGTGCCAGCTCACCTGGGGACTTAGGGAATGAGCAGTTCTTC; CDR3aa: CASSPGDLGNEQFF
abundance: .; j_gene: TRBJ2-7; d_gene: .; v_gene: TRBV5-1; len: 15; CDR3nt: TGCGCCAGCAGCTTGCTGTCCCCGACGGGGGAAGAGCAGTACTTC; CDR3aa: CASSLLSPTGEEQYF
abundance: .; j_gene: TRBJ2-2; d_gene: TRBD1; v_gene: TRBV7-6; len: 19; CDR3nt: TGTGCCAGCAGCTACCGCCCGGACAGGGGGCGATTTTCCACCGGGGAGCTGTTTTTT; CDR3aa: CASSYRPDRGRFSTGELFF
abundance: .; j_gene: TRBJ2-7; d_gene: .; v_gene: TRBV7-9; len: 14; CDR3nt: TGTGCCAGCAGCTTTGGGGGGTTTATCTACGAGCAGTACTTC; CDR3aa: CASSFGGFIYEQYF
abundance: .; j_gene: TRBJ2-1; d_gene: TRBD2; v_gene: TRBV9; len: 17; CDR3nt: TGTGCCAGCAGCGGGACCCCTAGCGGGGGCGCAAGGGATGAGCAGTTCTTC; CDR3aa: CASSGTPSGGARDEQFF
abundance: .; j_gene: TRBJ2-6; d_gene: .; v_gene: TRBV7-2; len: 18; CDR3nt: TGTGCCAGCAGCTCTAGGACACAAATCTACTCTGGGGCCAACGTCCTGACTTTC; CDR3aa: CASSSRTQIYSGANVLTF
abundance: .; j_gene: TRBJ2-1; d_gene: TRBD2; v_gene: TRBV28; len: 12; CDR3nt: TGTGCCAGCGTAAGCGGGACTAATGAGCAGTTCTTC; CDR3aa: CASVSGTNEQFF
abundance: few; j_gene: TRBJ1-1; d_gene: .; v_gene: TRBV7-3; len: 12; CDR3nt: TGTGCCAGCAGCTCTCAGGGGACTGAAGCTTTCTTT; CDR3aa: CASSSQGTEAFF
abundance: .; j_gene: TRBJ2-1; d_gene: TRBD2; v_gene: TRBV9; len: 16; CDR3nt: TGTGCCAGCAGCAACCGACTAGCGATAACCCCTAATGAGCAGTTCTTC; CDR3aa: CASSNRLAITPNEQFF
abundance: .; j_gene: TRBJ1-1; d_gene: .; v_gene: TRBV2; len: 15; CDR3nt: TGTGCCAGCAGTGAGGAGGTACCTCAGAACACTGAAGCTTTCTTT; CDR3aa: CASSEEVPQNTEAFF
abundance: .; j_gene: TRBJ1-3; d_gene: TRBD1; v_gene: TRBV27; len: 15; CDR3nt: TGTGCCAGCAAGGAGCAGGGGGAATCTGGAAACACCATATATTTT; CDR3aa: CASKEQGESGNTIYF
abundance: once; j_gene: TRBJ2-7; d_gene: TRBD2; v_gene: TRBV5-1; len: 13; CDR3nt: TGCGCCAGCAGCAACGGACTAGCTGGGGAGCAGTACTTC; CDR3aa: CASSNGLAGEQYF
abundance: once; j_gene: TRBJ2-7; d_gene: .; v_gene: TRBV9; len: 14; CDR3nt: TGTGCCAGCAGCGTAGGTAGCAACCCCCACGAGCAGTACTTC; CDR3aa: CASSVGSNPHEQYF
abundance: .; j_gene: TRBJ2-7; d_gene: TRBD2; v_gene: TRBV9; len: 15; CDR3nt: TGTGCCAGCAGCGTCGTCCCACGGACTAGCTACGAGCAGTACTTC; CDR3aa: CASSVVPRTSYEQYF
abundance: .; j_gene: TRBJ1-2; d_gene: .; v_gene: TRBV28; len: 13; CDR3nt: TGTGCCAGCAGTGCAGGGAAAATCCATGGCTACACCTTC; CDR3aa: CASSAGKIHGYTF
abundance: .; j_gene: TRBJ1-2; d_gene: TRBD1; v_gene: TRBV19; len: 15; CDR3nt: TGTGCCAGTAGTAGAGGACAGGCAGCTAACTATGGCTACACCTTC; CDR3aa: CASSRGQAANYGYTF
abundance: .; j_gene: TRBJ1-2; d_gene: TRBD1; v_gene: TRBV19; len: 14; CDR3nt: TGTGCCAGTAGTACGGACAGGGGGCTCGGTGGCTACACCTTC; CDR3aa: CASSTDRGLGGYTF
abundance: once; j_gene: TRBJ2-7; d_gene: TRBD1; v_gene: TRBV15; len: 15; CDR3nt: TGTGCCACCAGCGTCCGCCGGGACAGCCGCTACGAGCAGTACTTC; CDR3aa: CATSVRRDSRYEQYF
abundance: .; j_gene: TRBJ1-5; d_gene: TRBD1; v_gene: TRBV28; len: 15; CDR3nt: TGTGCCAGCAGTTTCTTACTTACAGGGGACCAGCCCCAGCATTTT; CDR3aa: CASSFLLTGDQPQHF
abundance: .; j_gene: TRBJ2-5; d_gene: .; v_gene: TRBV29-1; len: 10; CDR3nt: TGCAGCGGCGAGAAGGAGACCCAGTACTTC; CDR3aa: CSGEKETQYF
abundance: .; j_gene: TRBJ1-4; d_gene: .; v_gene: TRBV6-1; len: 11; CDR3nt: TGTGCCAGCCATGAGGTGGAAAAACTGTTTTTT; CDR3aa: CASHEVEKLFF
abundance: once; j_gene: TRBJ1-2; d_gene: .; v_gene: TRBV6-1; len: 15; CDR3nt: TGTGCCAGCAGTGCGTTCGGGTCCGTAATTTATGGCTACACCTTC; CDR3aa: CASSAFGSVIYGYTF
abundance: once; j_gene: TRBJ1-5; d_gene: .; v_gene: TRBV7-9; len: 14; CDR3nt: TGTGCCAGCAGCTTAGGCGGGCTCAATCAGCCCCAGCATTTT; CDR3aa: CASSLGGLNQPQHF
abundance: .; j_gene: TRBJ2-1; d_gene: TRBD2; v_gene: TRBV6-4; len: 15; CDR3nt: TGTGCCAGCTCGGCGCGACTAGCGGGATACAATGAGCAGTTCTTC; CDR3aa: CASSARLAGYNEQFF
abundance: .; j_gene: TRBJ2-1; d_gene: .; v_gene: TRBV11-2; len: 16; CDR3nt: TGTGCCAGCAGCTCGATCGGGCCGGGACTGGGGAATGAGCAGTTCTTC; CDR3aa: CASSSIGPGLGNEQFF
abundance: once; j_gene: TRBJ2-7; d_gene: TRBD1; v_gene: TRBV2; len: 12; CDR3nt: TGTGCCACGGGACAGGGGGCCTACGAGCAGTACTTC; CDR3aa: CATGQGAYEQYF
abundance: .; j_gene: TRBJ2-1; d_gene: .; v_gene: TRBV5-6; len: 13; CDR3nt: TGTGCCAGCAGCTGGCAGACTAGCAATGAGCAGTTCTTC; CDR3aa: CASSWQTSNEQFF
abundance: .; j_gene: TRBJ2-1; d_gene: .; v_gene: TRBV2; len: 14; CDR3nt: TGTGCCAGCAGTGAAAATCTGGGGGGGGCTGAGCAGTTCTTC; CDR3aa: CASSENLGGAEQFF
abundance: .; j_gene: TRBJ1-2; d_gene: .; v_gene: TRBV6-5; len: 12; CDR3nt: TGTGCCAGCAGTTATCGGGTCGGTGGCTACACCTTC; CDR3aa: CASSYRVGGYTF
abundance: .; j_gene: TRBJ2-5; d_gene: TRBD2; v_gene: TRBV4-2; len: 18; CDR3nt: TGTGCCAGCAGCCGCGTATATTATAGACTAGCGGGAGGGGAGACCCAGTACTTC; CDR3aa: CASSRVYYRLAGGETQYF
abundance: once; j_gene: TRBJ2-7; d_gene: .; v_gene: TRBV29-1; len: 13; CDR3nt: TGCAGCGCCTCCCCGGGAGTAGTCTACGAGCAGTACTTC; CDR3aa: CSASPGVVYEQYF
abundance: .; j_gene: TRBJ2-7; d_gene: TRBD2; v_gene: TRBV7-8; len: 14; CDR3nt: TGTGCCAGCAGCTCCATCCGGGGGGCCTACGAGCAGTACTTC; CDR3aa: CASSSIRGAYEQYF